This entry lists 29 T cell receptor beta chains sequenced from one sample in a study of T cells in localized non-small cell lung cancer. The protocol was immunoSEQ multiplex PCR, while the TCRdb copy is restricted to in-frame clones and leaves out a portion. Here the sample spans fewer than 1,400 clones, about 20% being singletons. Sequencing was performed on normal lung tissue next to the tumor, taken before any cancer treatment. Source of these receptors: a man aged 35 to 69 with stage II lung adenocarcinoma.

CDR3 protein: CASSPQGRADTQYF. The CDR3 nucleotides are TGTGCCAGCTCACCGCAGGGAAGGGCAGATACGCAGTATTTT. The chain carries TRBV18 and TRBJ2-3; TRBD1 might be the D (5 bases). This CDR3 has 14 residues. V lost 3 bases to trimming and J lost 4 bases, with 11 bases between them. In germline, CDR1 is KGHSH, CDR2 LQKENI.

The chain uses TRBV29-1 and TRBJ2-5, with a possible D match to TRBD2 (5 bases). Trimming took 8 bases from V and 1 from J, leaving 17 bases between them. The CDR3 spans 14 residues. Germline V gene data show CDR1 as SQVTM and CDR2 as ANQGSEA. CDR3 sequence reads: CSTNSQLAQETQYF. In nucleotides, the CDR3 is TGCAGCACAAACTCTCAGCTAGCCCAAGAGACCCAGTACTTC.

Within the sample, this clone is large. The gene calls are TRBV11-3 and TRBJ1-1; 9 bases agree with TRBD1. The CDR3 has 14 amino acids. V dropped 5 bases and J dropped 5; count of bases not matched to a gene: 6. Per the germline V gene, CDR1 is SGHNT and CDR2 is YENEEA. CDR3 region: CASSPDRGFTEAFF. The CDR3 DNA is TGTGCCAGCAGCCCAGACAGGGGGTTTACTGAAGCTTTCTTT. Full variable domain (remainder filled in from reference TRBV11-3 and TRBJ1-1): EAGVVQSPRYKIIEKKQPVAFWCNPISGHNTLYWYLQNLGQGPELLIRYENEEAVDDSQLPKDRFSAERLKGVDSTLKIQPAELGDSAVYLCASSPDRGFTEAFFGQGTRLTVV.

This chain links TRBV10-2 with TRBJ2-2; the match to TRBD2 covers 14 bases. V trimming: 8 bases; J trimming: 7 bases; junction bases outside the gene matches: 6. CDR3 length: 15 amino acids. Germline-derived CDR1 and CDR2 are WSHSY and SAAADI. CDR3 coding DNA: TGCGCCAGCGCGACTAGCGGGGGGGCAGGCGGGGAGCTGTTTTTT. Its translation is CASATSGGAGGELFF.

This clone is deemed large. This chain links TRBV5-3 with TRBJ2-7; D is possibly TRBD2 (6 bases). TRBV5-3 is an ORF, and what it does is uncertain. This CDR3 is built from 18 residues. With 0 bases removed from V and 2 bases from J, the gap between germline ends came to 21 bases. CDR3 sequence reads: CARSLVDTNSGTPYEQYF. In DNA, the CDR3 is TGTGCCAGAAGCTTGGTGGACACAAACTCCGGGACTCCCTACGAGCAGTACTTC.

The genes are TRBV18 and TRBJ2-7; D uncertain. The CDR3 covers 13 residues. The V and J ends lost 2 bases and 0 bases respectively, with 5 bases between them. The germline V gene encodes CDR1 KGHSH and CDR2 LQKENI. This CDR3 is CASSPGNSYEQYF. DNA for the CDR3: TGTGCCAGCTCACCAGGGAACTCCTACGAGCAGTACTTC.

This clone was detected a few times. The rearrangement uses TRBV7-4 and TRBJ1-1; a possible D gene is TRBD1 (6 bases). The CDR3 is 13 amino acids. V was shortened by 4 bases and J by 4 bases, with 10 bases between the two germline ends. The V gene's germline CDR1 is SGHVT and CDR2 SQSDAQ. The CDR3 region has the DNA TGTGCCAGCAGCTCTACAGGGACCACTGAAGCTTTCTTT. Its protein is CASSSTGTTEAFF. Full variable domain (missing parts from reference TRBV7-4 and TRBJ1-1): GAGVSQSPRYKVAKRGRDVALRCDSISGHVTLYWYRQTLGQGSEVLTYSQSDAQRDKSGRPSGRFSAERPERSVSTLKIQRTEQGDSAVYLCASSSTGTTEAFFGQGTRLTVV.

This clone is deemed large. The junction shows a germline mismatch at one end, possibly a read error. The gene calls are TRBV18 and TRBJ2-3; TRBD2 matches 10 bases. The CDR3 covers 18 residues. Germline CDR1 KGHSH, CDR2 LQKENI. The CDR3 here is CASSPVLLAGVSTDTQYF. The CDR3 DNA is TGTGCCAGCTCACCCGTACTGCTAGCGGGAGTTAGCACAGATACGCAATATTTT. Full variable domain (outside the CDR3, taken from reference TRBV18 and TRBJ2-3): NAGVMQNPRHLVRRRGQEARLRCSPMKGHSHVYWYRQLPEEGLKFMVYLQKENIIDESGMPKERFSAEFPKEGPSILRIQQVVRGDSAAYFCASSPVLLAGVSTDTQYFGPGTRLTVL.

A few counts support this clone. The chain links TRBV29-1 to TRBJ1-1; no firm D call. Germline values: CDR1 SQVTM, CDR2 ANQGSEA. The CDR3 totals 12 residues. Trimming pared 6 bases from V and 7 bases from J, leaving 15 bases between. This chain's CDR3 is CSVDDGMVEAFF. The CDR3 DNA reads TGCAGCGTCGATGACGGCATGGTTGAAGCTTTCTTT.

This clone was seen more than once but under ten times. The chain couples TRBV12-5 to TRBJ2-7; TRBD2 aligns across 10 bases. The CDR3 covers 14 residues. Per the germline V gene, CDR1 is LGHNT and CDR2 is FRNRAP. This CDR3 is CATRGASGSSEQYF. The CDR3 coding sequence is TGTGCCACCCGCGGGGCTAGCGGGAGTTCCGAGCAGTACTTC.

The chain carries TRBV6-8 and TRBJ2-3, with a tentative D call TRBD1 (6 bases). The CDR3 loop spans 14 amino acids. Germline V gene lookup returns CDR1 MNHGY and CDR2 SAAAGT. V was clipped by 0 bases and J by 10 bases, with 14 bases between them. The CDR3 reads CASSYSLQGKAQYF. For the CDR3, the DNA is TGTGCCAGCAGTTACTCGTTACAGGGAAAGGCGCAGTATTTT.

This clone was counted between two and nine times. The chain joins TRBV6-8 to TRBJ1-2; D perhaps matches TRBD1 (5 bases). V lost 5 bases and J 8 bases, leaving 21 bases between the germline ends. CDR3 size: 15 residues. Germline V CDR1 and CDR2: MNHGY, SAAAGT. As DNA, the CDR3 is TGTGCCAGCAGTCTGGGGGGAGGCTCGGAAGGGGGCTACACCTTC. Its protein is CASSLGGGSEGGYTF.

The chain is built from TRBV4-1 and TRBJ2-2; weak D call: TRBD1 (6 bases). Trimming pared 4 bases from V and 4 bases from J, leaving 19 bases between. The CDR3 is made up of 17 amino acids. Per the germline V gene, CDR1 is MGHRA and CDR2 is YSYEKL. In nucleotides, the CDR3 is TGCGCCAGCAGCCCAGGGGAAGCCGGATGGGGCACCGGGGAGCTGTTTTTT. Residues: CASSPGEAGWGTGELFF.

J is TRBJ2-1 and V is TRBV11-3, with 10 bases identical to TRBD2. The CDR3 consists of 14 residues. After removal of 5 bases from V and 9 bases from J, the junction contained 7 bases not matched to a gene. The germline gives CDR1 SGHNT, CDR2 YENEEA. CDR3 sequence reads: CASSSSGLASEQFF. The CDR3 DNA reads TGTGCCAGCAGCAGTTCGGGACTAGCGAGTGAGCAGTTCTTC.

By share, this clone ranks as large. This chain joins TRBV4-1 and TRBJ1-1; D is unclear. CDR3 length: 14 amino acids. The germline V and J ends were trimmed by 0 bases and 8 bases, with 13 bases remaining between them. Germline V gene sequence: CDR1 MGHRA, CDR2 YSYEKL. CDR3 in amino acids: CASSQEPQPDEAFF. In DNA form, the CDR3 reads TGCGCCAGCAGCCAAGAGCCACAGCCCGACGAAGCTTTCTTT.

This rearrangement joins TRBV11-3 to TRBJ2-3; 10 bases fit TRBD2. The germline V gene has CDR1 SGHNT and CDR2 YENEEA. This CDR3 is built from 15 residues. J lost 4 bases, V lost 5 bases, and 6 bases had no gene match. The CDR3 nucleotides are TGTGCCAGCAGCCTGAGGACTAGCGGTCCAGATACGCAGTATTTT. It translates to CASSLRTSGPDTQYF.

V is TRBV5-1 and J is TRBJ1-2, with 12 bases matching TRBD1. V trimming: 1 base; J trimming: 6 bases; junction bases outside the gene matches: 7. Germline V CDR1 and CDR2: SGHRS, YFSETQ. The CDR3 runs to 16 residues. CDR3 sequence (DNA): TGCGCCAGCAGCTTGCCCGGGACAGGGGGCGGCGATGGCTACACCTTC. This translates into CASSLPGTGGGDGYTF.

In its sample, this clone is large. The rearrangement joins TRBV9 to TRBJ1-3; tentatively, D is TRBD1 (6 bases). Germline CDR1 SGDLS, CDR2 YYNGEE. The CDR3 is made up of 13 amino acids. V was clipped by 0 bases and J by 11 bases, with 12 bases between them. The CDR3, as DNA: TGTGCCAGCAGCGTAGGAGGGGGGACTTCCATATATTTT. This translates into CASSVGGGTSIYF.

This clone showed up just a few times. This chain connects TRBV11-3 to TRBJ2-7, with 7 bases fitting TRBD1. CDR1 is SGHNT and CDR2 is YENEEA in the germline V gene. The CDR3 length is 15 residues. V lost 5 bases, J lost 4 bases, and 11 bases stayed unmatched. The CDR3: CASSLRPGQFYEQYF. DNA for the CDR3: TGTGCCAGCAGCCTCCGGCCGGGACAGTTTTACGAGCAGTACTTC.

The chain has TRBV12-1 and TRBJ2-7; no check of the table's D call, TRBD2, against the DNA was made. TRBV12-1 is flagged as a pseudogene. The CDR3 loop spans 16 amino acids. CDR3 in DNA: TGTGCCAGCAGCCGGCCCGCTAGCGGAGAGGTTTACGAGCAGTACTTC. Translating it yields CASSRPASGEVYEQYF.

Relative to its sample, this clone is large. The rearrangement links TRBV6-8 to TRBJ1-1; TRBD1 matches at 8 bases. Germline loops: CDR1 MNHGY, CDR2 SAAAGT. This CDR3 region has 14 residues. V trimming: 0 bases; J trimming: 8 bases; junction bases outside the gene matches: 5. CDR3 residues: CASSYSQGAGEAFF. The DNA of the CDR3 is TGTGCCAGCAGTTACTCCCAGGGGGCGGGAGAAGCTTTCTTT.

This chain links TRBV15 with TRBJ1-1; perhaps TRBD1 as D (6 bases). Per germline, CDR1 LNHNV and CDR2 YYDKDF (reference sequence). The CDR3 runs 15 residues. V shed 3 bases and J shed 0 bases, with 11 bases lying between them. The CDR3 region has the DNA TGTGCCACCAGCAGGGAGACAGGCATGAACACTGAAGCTTTCTTT. The encoded protein is CATSRETGMNTEAFF.

V is TRBV5-1 and J is TRBJ1-6, with a weak D call TRBD1 (5 bases). In germline, CDR1 is SGHRS, CDR2 YFSETQ. The V end was cut by 2 bases, the J end by 7 bases, with 10 bases between. The CDR3 totals 14 residues. CDR3 protein: CASSFRDMNSPLHF. CDR3 nucleotides: TGCGCCAGCAGCTTCAGGGATATGAATTCACCCCTCCACTTT.

By share, this clone ranks as medium-sized (0.01 to 0.1%). This rearrangement joins TRBV9 to TRBJ1-6, with D possibly being TRBD1 (6 bases). CDR1 and CDR2 from the germline V gene are SGDLS and YYNGEE. The germline V and J ends were trimmed by 3 bases and 7 bases, with 14 bases remaining between them. This CDR3 region has 15 residues. As DNA, the CDR3 is TGTGCCAGCAGCGGCCTCTCCGGGGGCAATTCACCCCTCCACTTT. Its translation is CASSGLSGGNSPLHF. The full variable domain, its missing parts supplied by reference TRBV9 and TRBJ1-6, is DSGVTQTPKHLITATGQRVTLRCSPRSGDLSVYWYQQSLDQGLQFLIQYYNGEERAKGNILERFSAQQFPDLHSELNLSSLELGDSALYFCASSGLSGGNSPLHFGNGTRLTVT.

V is TRBV15 and J is TRBJ2-7, with D possibly being TRBD1 or TRBD2 (5 bases each). V lost 3 bases and J lost 2, with 23 bases in between. The CDR3 is 18 amino acids. The germline CDR1 and CDR2 sequences are LNHNV and YYDKDF (reference sequence). CDR3 in DNA: TGTGCCACCAGCAGCCTAGGGTCCGGGACGGCCGCCCCCTACGAGCAGTACTTC. Translated: CATSSLGSGTAAPYEQYF.

The chain employs TRBV9 and TRBJ2-5; 13 bases match TRBD2. V gave up 7 bases and J gave up 5 bases; unmatched junction bases: 11. CDR1 SGDLS and CDR2 YYNGEE come from the germline V gene. This CDR3 spans 16 amino acids. The CDR3 reads CASSVTSGGAYETQYF. CDR3 sequence (DNA): TGTGCCAGCTCCGTCACTAGCGGGGGGGCCTACGAGACCCAGTACTTC.

The gene calls are TRBV19 and TRBJ2-7; tentatively, D is TRBD2 (6 bases). This CDR3 spans 14 amino acids. V was shortened by 5 bases and J by 6 bases, with 17 bases between the two germline ends. CDR1 is LNHDA, CDR2 SQIVND, per germline (reference sequence). CDR3 in DNA: TGTGCCAGTAGTTCCAGACTAGTAAACTTCGAGCAGTACTTC. Translating gives CASSSRLVNFEQYF.

This chain links TRBV28 with TRBJ2-1; 12 positions match TRBD2. Germline values: CDR1 MDHEN, CDR2 SYDVKM. The CDR3 extends over 14 amino acids. V lost 4 bases and J lost 6; bases outside the gene matches: 1. CDR3 coding DNA: TGTGCCAGCAGTTCACTAGCGGGGGGCAATGAGCAGTTCTTC. Protein sequence: CASSSLAGGNEQFF.

The V gene is TRBV14, the J gene TRBJ2-5; D gene unclear. CDR3 size: 14 residues. Germline V CDR1 and CDR2: SGHDN, FVKESK. Trimming cost V 1 base and J 3 bases, with 9 bases left between them. In nucleotides, the CDR3 is TGTGCCAGCAGCCAAGTCGGGTCGGAAGAGACCCAGTACTTC. This translates into CASSQVGSEETQYF.